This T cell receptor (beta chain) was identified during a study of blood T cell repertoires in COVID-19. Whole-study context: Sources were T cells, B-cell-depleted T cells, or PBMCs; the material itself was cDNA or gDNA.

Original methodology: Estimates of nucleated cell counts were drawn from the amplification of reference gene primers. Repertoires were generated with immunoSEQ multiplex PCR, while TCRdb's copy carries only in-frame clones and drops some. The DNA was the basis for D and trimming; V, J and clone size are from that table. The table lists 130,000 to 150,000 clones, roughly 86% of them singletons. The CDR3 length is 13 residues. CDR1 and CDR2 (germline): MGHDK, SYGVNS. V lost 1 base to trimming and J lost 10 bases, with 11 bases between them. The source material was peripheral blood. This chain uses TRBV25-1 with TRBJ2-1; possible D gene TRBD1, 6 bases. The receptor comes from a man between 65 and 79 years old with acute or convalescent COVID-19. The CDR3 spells CASSESWGQEQFF. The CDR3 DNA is TGTGCCAGCAGTGAATCATGGGGGCAGGAGCAGTTCTTC.